One T cell receptor (beta chain) is described in this entry. This record belongs to a study of blood T cell repertoires in COVID-19. Study-level information: Material from acute and convalescent COVID-19 was sourced from the United States, Italy and Spain. PBMCs, B-cell-depleted T cells, or T cells were the source of the cDNA or gDNA that made up the material.

V was pared by 4 bases and J by 2 bases, with 11 bases between. Germline lookup yields CDR1 SNHLY and CDR2 FYNNEI. The CDR3 is 14 residues long. Study processing details: The authors estimated nucleated cell counts from reference gene primer amplification. The method was immunoSEQ multiplex PCR; TCRdb's version includes in-frame clones alone and lacks a portion of them. V, J and clone size are taken as reported in that table, and D and trimming were inferred from the DNA itself. The sample has 150,000 or so clones, approximately 90% seen once. This sequence originates from a man in his fifties with acute or convalescent COVID-19. The sequenced sample consisted of peripheral blood. The V call is TRBV2, the J call TRBJ1-1; D gene uncertain. The CDR3 DNA reads as TGTGCCAGCAGTGTTCTAACGGGAAACACTGAAGCTTTCTTT. Translating it yields CASSVLTGNTEAFF.